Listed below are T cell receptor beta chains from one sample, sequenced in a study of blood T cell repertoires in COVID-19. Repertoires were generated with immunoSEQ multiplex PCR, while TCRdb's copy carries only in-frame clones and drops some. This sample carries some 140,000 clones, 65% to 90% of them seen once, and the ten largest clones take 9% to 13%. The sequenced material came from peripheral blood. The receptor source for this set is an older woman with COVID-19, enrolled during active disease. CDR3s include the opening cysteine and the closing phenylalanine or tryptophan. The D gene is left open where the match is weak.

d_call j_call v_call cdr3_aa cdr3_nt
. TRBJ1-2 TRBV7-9 CASSFTIANYGYTF TGTGCCAGCAGCTTCACTATAGCTAACTATGGCTACACCTTC
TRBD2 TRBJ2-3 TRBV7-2 CASSFRLAVGADTQYF TGTGCCAGCAGCTTCAGACTAGCGGTTGGGGCAGATACGCAGTATTTT
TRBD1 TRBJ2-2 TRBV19 CASSKRTGRDTGELFF TGTGCCAGTAGTAAAAGGACAGGGAGAGACACCGGGGAGCTGTTTTTT
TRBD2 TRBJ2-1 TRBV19 CASTSSGRDEQFF TGTGCCAGTACATCTAGCGGGAGAGATGAGCAGTTCTTC
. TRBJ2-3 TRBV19 CASRVQGFPDTQYF TGTGCCAGTAGGGTACAGGGATTCCCCGATACGCAGTATTTT
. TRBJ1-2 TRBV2 CASSGSYGSGYTF TGTGCCAGCAGTGGATCTTACGGGAGTGGCTACACCTTC
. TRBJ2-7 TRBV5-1 CASSLAVVEATYEQYF TGCGCCAGCAGCTTGGCCGTGGTCGAAGCAACCTACGAGCAGTACTTC
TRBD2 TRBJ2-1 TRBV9 CASSVELGLAGGPLNEQFF TGTGCCAGCAGCGTAGAATTGGGACTAGCGGGGGGACCACTCAATGAGCAGTTCTTC
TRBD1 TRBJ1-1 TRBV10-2 CASRETGVGMNTEAFF TGCGCCAGCAGGGAAACAGGGGTTGGTATGAACACTGAAGCTTTCTTT
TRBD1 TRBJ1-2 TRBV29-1 CSVAPGQDYGYTF TGCAGCGTAGCTCCGGGACAGGACTATGGCTACACCTTC
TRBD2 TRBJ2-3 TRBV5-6 CASSLLSGRSTDTQYF TGTGCCAGCAGCCTACTAAGCGGGAGGTCCACAGATACGCAGTATTTT